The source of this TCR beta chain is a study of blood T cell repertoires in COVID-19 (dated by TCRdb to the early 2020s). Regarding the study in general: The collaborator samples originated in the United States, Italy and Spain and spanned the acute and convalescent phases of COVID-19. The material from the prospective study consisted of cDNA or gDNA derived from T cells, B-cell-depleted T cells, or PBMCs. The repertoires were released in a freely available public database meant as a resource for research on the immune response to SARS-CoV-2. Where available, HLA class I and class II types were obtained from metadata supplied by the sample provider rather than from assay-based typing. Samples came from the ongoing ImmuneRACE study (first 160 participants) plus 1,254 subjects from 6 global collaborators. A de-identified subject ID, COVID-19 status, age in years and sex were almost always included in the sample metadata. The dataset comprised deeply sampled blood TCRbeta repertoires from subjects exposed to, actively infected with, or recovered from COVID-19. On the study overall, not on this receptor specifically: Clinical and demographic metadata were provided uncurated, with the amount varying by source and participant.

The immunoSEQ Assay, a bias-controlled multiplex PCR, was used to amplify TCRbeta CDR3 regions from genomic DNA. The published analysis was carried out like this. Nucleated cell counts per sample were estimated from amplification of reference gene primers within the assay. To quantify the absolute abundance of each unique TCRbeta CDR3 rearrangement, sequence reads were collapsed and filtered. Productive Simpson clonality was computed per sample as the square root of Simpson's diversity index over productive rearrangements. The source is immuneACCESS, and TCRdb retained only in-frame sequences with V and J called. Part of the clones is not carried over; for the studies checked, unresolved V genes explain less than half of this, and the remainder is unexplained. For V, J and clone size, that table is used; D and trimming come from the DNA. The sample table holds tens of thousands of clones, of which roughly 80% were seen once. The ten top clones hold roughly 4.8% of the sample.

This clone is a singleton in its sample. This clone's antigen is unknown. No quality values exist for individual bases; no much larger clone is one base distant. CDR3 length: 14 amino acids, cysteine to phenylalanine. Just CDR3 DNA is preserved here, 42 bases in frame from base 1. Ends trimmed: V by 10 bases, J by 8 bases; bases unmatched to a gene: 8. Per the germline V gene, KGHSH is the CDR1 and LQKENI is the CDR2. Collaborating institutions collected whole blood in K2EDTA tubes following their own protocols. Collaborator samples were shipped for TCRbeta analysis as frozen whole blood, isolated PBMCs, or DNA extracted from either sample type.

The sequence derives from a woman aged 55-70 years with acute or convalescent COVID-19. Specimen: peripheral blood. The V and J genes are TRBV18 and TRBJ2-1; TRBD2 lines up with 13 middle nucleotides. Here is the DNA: TGTGCCACCTCTAGGACTAGCGGGGGAGATGAGCAGTTCTTC. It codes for CATSRTSGGDEQFF. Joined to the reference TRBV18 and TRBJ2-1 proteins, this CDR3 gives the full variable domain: NAGVMQNPRHLVRRRGQEARLRCSPMKGHSHVYWYRQLPEEGLKFMVYLQKENIIDESGMPKERFSAEFPKEGPSILRIQQVVRGDSAAYFCATSRTSGGDEQFFGPGTRLTVL.